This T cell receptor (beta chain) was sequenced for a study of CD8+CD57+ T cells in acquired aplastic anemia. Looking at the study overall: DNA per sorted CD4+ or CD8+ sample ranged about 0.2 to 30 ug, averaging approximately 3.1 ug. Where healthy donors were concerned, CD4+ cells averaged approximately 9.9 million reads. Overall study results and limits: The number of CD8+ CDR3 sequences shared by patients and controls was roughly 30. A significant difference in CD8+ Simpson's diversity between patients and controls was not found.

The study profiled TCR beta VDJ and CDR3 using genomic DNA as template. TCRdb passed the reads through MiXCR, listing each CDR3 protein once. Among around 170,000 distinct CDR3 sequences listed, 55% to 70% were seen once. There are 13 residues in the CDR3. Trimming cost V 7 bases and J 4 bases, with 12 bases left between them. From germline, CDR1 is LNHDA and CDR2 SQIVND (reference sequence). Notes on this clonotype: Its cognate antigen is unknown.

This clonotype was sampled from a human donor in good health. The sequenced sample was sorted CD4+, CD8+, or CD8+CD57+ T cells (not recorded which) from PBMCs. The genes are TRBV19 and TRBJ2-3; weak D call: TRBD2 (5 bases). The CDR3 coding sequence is TGTGCCAGTACGCGAGGGTGGGCAGATACGCAGTATTTT. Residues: CASTRGWADTQYF.